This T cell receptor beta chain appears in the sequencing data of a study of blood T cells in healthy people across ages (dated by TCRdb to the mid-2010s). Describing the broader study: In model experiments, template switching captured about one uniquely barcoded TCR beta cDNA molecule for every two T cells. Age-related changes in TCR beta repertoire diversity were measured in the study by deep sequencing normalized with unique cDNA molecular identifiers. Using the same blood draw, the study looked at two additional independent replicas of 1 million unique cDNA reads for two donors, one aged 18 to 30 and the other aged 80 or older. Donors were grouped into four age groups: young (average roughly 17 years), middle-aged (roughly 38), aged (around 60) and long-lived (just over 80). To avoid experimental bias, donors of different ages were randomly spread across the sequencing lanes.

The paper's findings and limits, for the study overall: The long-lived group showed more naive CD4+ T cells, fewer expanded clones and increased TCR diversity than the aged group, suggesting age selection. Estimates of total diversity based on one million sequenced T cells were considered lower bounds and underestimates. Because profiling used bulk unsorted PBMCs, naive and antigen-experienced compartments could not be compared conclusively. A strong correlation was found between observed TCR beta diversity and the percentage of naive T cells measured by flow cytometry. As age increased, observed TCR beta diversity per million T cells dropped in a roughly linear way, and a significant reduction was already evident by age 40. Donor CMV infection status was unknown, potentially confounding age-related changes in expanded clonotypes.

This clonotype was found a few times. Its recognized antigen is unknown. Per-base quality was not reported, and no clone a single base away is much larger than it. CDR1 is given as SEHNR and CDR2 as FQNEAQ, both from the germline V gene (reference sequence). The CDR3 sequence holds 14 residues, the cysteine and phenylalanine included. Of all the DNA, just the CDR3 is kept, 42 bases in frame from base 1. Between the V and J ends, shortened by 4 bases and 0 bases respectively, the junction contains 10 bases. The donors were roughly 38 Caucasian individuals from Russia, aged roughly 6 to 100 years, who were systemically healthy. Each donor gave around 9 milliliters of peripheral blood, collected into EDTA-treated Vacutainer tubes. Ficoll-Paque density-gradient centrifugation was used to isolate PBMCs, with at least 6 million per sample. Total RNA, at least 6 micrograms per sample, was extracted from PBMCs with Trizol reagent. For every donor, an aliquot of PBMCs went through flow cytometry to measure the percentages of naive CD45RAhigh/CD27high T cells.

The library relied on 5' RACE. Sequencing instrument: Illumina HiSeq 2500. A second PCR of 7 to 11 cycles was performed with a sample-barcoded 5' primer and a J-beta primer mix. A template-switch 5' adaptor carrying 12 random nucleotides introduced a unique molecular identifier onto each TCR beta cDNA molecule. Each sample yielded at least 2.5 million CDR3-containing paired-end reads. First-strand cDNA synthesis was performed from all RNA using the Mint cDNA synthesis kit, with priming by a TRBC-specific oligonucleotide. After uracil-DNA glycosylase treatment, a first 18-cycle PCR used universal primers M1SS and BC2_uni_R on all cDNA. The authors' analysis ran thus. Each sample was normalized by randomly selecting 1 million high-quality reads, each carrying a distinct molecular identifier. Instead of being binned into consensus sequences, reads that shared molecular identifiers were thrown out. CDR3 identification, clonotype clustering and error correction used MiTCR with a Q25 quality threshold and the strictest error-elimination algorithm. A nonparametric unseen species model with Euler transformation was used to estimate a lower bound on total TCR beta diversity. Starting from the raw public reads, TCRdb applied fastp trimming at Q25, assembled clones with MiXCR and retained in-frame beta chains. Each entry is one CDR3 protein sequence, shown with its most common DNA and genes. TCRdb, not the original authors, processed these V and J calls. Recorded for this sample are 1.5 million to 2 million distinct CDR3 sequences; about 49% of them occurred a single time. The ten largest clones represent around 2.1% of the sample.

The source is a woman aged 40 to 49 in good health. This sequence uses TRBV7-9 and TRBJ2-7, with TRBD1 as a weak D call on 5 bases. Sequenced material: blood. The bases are TGTGCCAGCAGCTCACAGGACCGCTCCTACGAGCAGTACTTC. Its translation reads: CASSSQDRSYEQYF.